The source of this TCR beta chain is a study of OX40 agonist ivuxolimab in advanced cancers. For the study at large: Ivuxolimab was delivered to patients intravenously every 2 weeks at doses spanning 0.01 to 10 mg/kg. Patients achieving partial responses numbered three: one hepatocellular carcinoma case and two cutaneous melanoma cases. Notes on the study in general: Compared with CD4+, CD8+ T cells on average had more expanded clones. At 0.1 to 3.0 mg/kg, CD4+ and CD8+ blood T cells expanded clonally by week 6.

About this clone itself: Antigen unknown.

Method: immunoSEQ multiplex PCR; TCRdb's copy keeps in-frame clones and lacks some. The sample carries approximately 58,000 clones, approximately 84% recorded once. Germline V CDR1 and CDR2: MNHNS, SASEGT. Trimming shortened V by 7 bases and J by 10 bases, and 23 bases separated the two germline ends. The CDR3 is 15 residues long. The rearrangement joins TRBV6-1 to TRBJ2-1; D may correspond to TRBD1 or TRBD2 (6 bases each). The sequencing used CD4+ or CD8+ T cells sorted from blood, collected in a trial of the OX40 agonist ivuxolimab. This TCR was recovered from an adult with an advanced solid tumor such as melanoma, head and neck, liver or kidney cancer. The CDR3 reads CASKPEGGLPSEQFF. The DNA of the CDR3 is TGTGCCAGCAAGCCCGAAGGGGGACTTCCATCCGAGCAGTTCTTC.